These T cell receptor beta chains were read from a single sample in a study of T cells in Graves' hyperthyroidism and ophthalmopathy. TCRdb redid the calling of the multiplex PCR reads with MiXCR, one entry per CDR3 protein. The table lists fewer than 900,000 distinct CDR3 sequences, roughly 20% of them singletons. The sequenced sample consisted of blood. All receptors come from a woman between 50 and 59 years old with Graves' hyperthyroidism that later progressed to Graves' ophthalmopathy. Both conserved end residues are part of each CDR3. The D gene is left open where the match is weak. A row's size may be missing; if present it is once, few, many or a size class.

size: many
J: TRBJ2-3
V: TRBV12-3/TRBV12-4
D: .
DNA: TGTGCCAGCACCATCGGGGGTTTTGCAGATACGCAGTATTTT
CDR3: CASTIGGFADTQYF

size: .
J: TRBJ1-5
V: TRBV10-3
D: .
DNA: TGTGCCATCAGTGAGTCAATGGGCCAGGGGAATCAGCCCCAGCATTTT
CDR3: CAISESMGQGNQPQHF

size: few
J: TRBJ2-1
V: TRBV18
D: TRBD1
DNA: TGTGCCAGCTCACTTTTGGACAGGGGCAATGAGCAGTTCTTC
CDR3: CASSLLDRGNEQFF

size: many
J: TRBJ1-5
V: TRBV2
D: .
DNA: TGTGCCAGATCGTACGCTTCCGGAGGGCCCCAGCATTTT
CDR3: CARSYASGGPQHF

size: .
J: TRBJ1-1
V: TRBV7-8
D: .
DNA: TGTGCCAGCAGCTTAGTACCGGACACTGAAGCTTTCTTT
CDR3: CASSLVPDTEAFF

size: .
J: TRBJ2-1
V: TRBV6-1
D: TRBD2
DNA: TGTGCCAGCAGTGAAGGGGCGGTTGGGACTAGTCGGAATGAGCAGTTCTTC
CDR3: CASSEGAVGTSRNEQFF

size: few
J: TRBJ2-5
V: TRBV20-1
D: TRBD1
DNA: TGCAGTGCTAGGAGGGGGCTATTCCGTGTGACCCAGTACTTC
CDR3: CSARRGLFRVTQYF

size: few
J: TRBJ1-1
V: TRBV19
D: TRBD1
DNA: TGTGCCAGTAGTACCCCAGGGGGGCACACTGAAGCTTTCTTT
CDR3: CASSTPGGHTEAFF

size: few
J: TRBJ1-4
V: TRBV6-1
D: TRBD1
DNA: TGTGCCAGCAGTGCCGGGACAGGGTTTGTGCAAGCTAATGAAAAACTGTTTTTT
CDR3: CASSAGTGFVQANEKLFF

size: many
J: TRBJ1-1
V: TRBV6-1
D: .
DNA: TGTGCCAGCAACTCACGAATGAACACTGAAGCTTTCTTT
CDR3: CASNSRMNTEAFF

size: many
J: TRBJ1-1
V: TRBV27
D: .
DNA: TGTGCCAGCAGTCTCGAGGGGGTTGTTACTGAAGCTTTCTTT
CDR3: CASSLEGVVTEAFF

size: .
J: TRBJ2-1
V: TRBV7-6
D: .
DNA: TGTGCCAGCAGCTTAATACTGAATGAGCAGTTCTTC
CDR3: CASSLILNEQFF

size: .
J: TRBJ2-3
V: TRBV7-9
D: TRBD1
DNA: TGTGCCAGCACCTTCCCGGGACAGATAGATCGTACGCAGTATTTT
CDR3: CASTFPGQIDRTQYF

size: .
J: TRBJ1-4
V: TRBV30
D: TRBD1
DNA: TGTGCCTGGAGGGATCGGGACAGAAACCCAACTAATGAAAAACTGTTTTTT
CDR3: CAWRDRDRNPTNEKLFF

size: many
J: TRBJ2-1
V: TRBV3-1
D: TRBD2
DNA: TGTGCCAGCAGCCAACAGCGGGGGCCCTACAATGAGCAGTTCTTC
CDR3: CASSQQRGPYNEQFF

size: many
J: TRBJ2-2
V: TRBV5-1
D: .
DNA: TGCGCCAGCAGCACCCGCTCAACGAACACCGGGGAGCTGTTTTTT
CDR3: CASSTRSTNTGELFF

size: many
J: TRBJ1-1
V: TRBV11-2
D: .
DNA: TGTGCCAGCAGCTTAGTCGGGGATGAAGCTTTCTTT
CDR3: CASSLVGDEAFF

size: .
J: TRBJ2-6
V: TRBV11-1
D: .
DNA: TGTGCCAGCAGCTCGTTGGCCGGGGCCAACGTCCTGACTTTC
CDR3: CASSSLAGANVLTF

size: many
J: TRBJ2-5
V: TRBV27
D: TRBD1
DNA: TGTGCCAGCAGTTTACTCAGGGGACAGGGGGCCGGGGAGACCCAGTACTTC
CDR3: CASSLLRGQGAGETQYF

size: many
J: TRBJ2-1
V: TRBV11-2
D: .
DNA: TGTGCCAGCAGCTTAGGCCGGCCCCAGTTCTTC
CDR3: CASSLGRPQFF